The entry that follows covers one TCR beta chain sequence. What it recognizes is unknown. The V and J ends lost 5 bases and 5 bases respectively, with 13 bases between them. Looked up from germline, CDR1 is DFQATT and CDR2 is SNEGSKA (reference sequence). This CDR3 is 13 amino acids long. A J-beta primer mix and a sample-barcoded 5' primer were used in a second PCR of about 7 to 12 cycles. The template-switch adaptor, which had 12 random nucleotides, put a tag on each cDNA molecule. TCRdb processed the 5' RACE reads anew with MiXCR; each CDR3 protein has one entry. The data contain roughly 800,000 distinct CDR3 sequences, 58% of them singletons. The sample originates from a study of blood T cells in healthy people across ages. Whole-study results and caveats: Percentage of naive T cells showed a strong correlation with TCR beta diversity. In long-lived donors, naive CD4+ cell counts and diversity exceeded those of aged donors.

The receptor's source is a man younger than 40 in good health. Sequencing was carried out using blood. The chain employs TRBV20-1 and TRBJ2-1, with no clear D. CDR3 DNA: TGCAGTGCTGTCCGGACGGTTAACAATGAGCAGTTCTTC. It codes for CSAVRTVNNEQFF.